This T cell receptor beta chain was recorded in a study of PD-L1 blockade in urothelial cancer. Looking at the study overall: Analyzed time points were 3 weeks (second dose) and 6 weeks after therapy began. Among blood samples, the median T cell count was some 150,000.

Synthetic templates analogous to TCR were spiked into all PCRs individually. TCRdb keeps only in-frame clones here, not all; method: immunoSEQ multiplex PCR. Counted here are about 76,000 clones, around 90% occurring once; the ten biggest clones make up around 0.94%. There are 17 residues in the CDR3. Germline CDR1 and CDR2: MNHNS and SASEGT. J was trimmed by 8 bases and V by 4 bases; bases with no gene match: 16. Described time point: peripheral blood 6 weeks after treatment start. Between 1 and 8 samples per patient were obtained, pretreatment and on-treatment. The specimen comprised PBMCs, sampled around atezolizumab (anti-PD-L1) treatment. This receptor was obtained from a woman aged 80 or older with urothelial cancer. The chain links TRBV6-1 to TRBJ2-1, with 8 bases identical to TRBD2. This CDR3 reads CASSVPNRAGGGHEQFF. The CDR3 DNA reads TGTGCCAGCAGTGTGCCCAACCGGGCCGGGGGGGGGCATGAGCAGTTCTTC.